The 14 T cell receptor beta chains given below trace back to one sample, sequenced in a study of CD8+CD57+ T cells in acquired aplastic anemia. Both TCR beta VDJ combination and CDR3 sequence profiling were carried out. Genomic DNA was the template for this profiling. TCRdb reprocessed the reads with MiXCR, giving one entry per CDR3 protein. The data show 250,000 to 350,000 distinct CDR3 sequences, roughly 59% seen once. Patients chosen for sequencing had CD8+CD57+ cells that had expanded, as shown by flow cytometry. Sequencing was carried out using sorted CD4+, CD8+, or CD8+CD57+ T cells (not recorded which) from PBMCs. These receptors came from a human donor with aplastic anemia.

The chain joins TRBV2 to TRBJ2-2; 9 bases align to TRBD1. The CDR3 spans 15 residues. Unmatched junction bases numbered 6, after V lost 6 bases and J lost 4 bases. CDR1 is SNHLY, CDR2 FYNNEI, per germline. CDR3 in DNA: TGTGCCAGCAGGCCCGGGACAGGGAGCACCGGGGAGCTGTTTTTT. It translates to CASRPGTGSTGELFF.

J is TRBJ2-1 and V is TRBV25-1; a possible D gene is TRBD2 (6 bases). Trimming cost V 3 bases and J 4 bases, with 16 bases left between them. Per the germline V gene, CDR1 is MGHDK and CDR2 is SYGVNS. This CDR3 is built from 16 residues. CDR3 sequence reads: CASSEMGGITYNEQFF. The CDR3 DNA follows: TGTGCCAGCAGTGAGATGGGCGGGATCACTTACAATGAGCAGTTCTTC. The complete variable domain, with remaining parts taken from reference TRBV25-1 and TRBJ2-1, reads EADIYQTPRYLVIGTGKKITLECSQTMGHDKMYWYQQDPGMELHLIHYSYGVNSTEKGDLSSESTVSRIRTEHFPLTLESARPSHTSQYLCASSEMGGITYNEQFFGPGTRLTVL.

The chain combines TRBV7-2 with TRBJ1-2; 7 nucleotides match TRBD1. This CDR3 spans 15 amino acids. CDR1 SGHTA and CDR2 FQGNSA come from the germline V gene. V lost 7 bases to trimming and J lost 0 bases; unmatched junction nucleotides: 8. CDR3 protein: CASNRQGLANYGYTF. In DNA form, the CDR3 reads TGTGCCAGCAACCGACAGGGTTTAGCTAACTATGGCTACACCTTC.

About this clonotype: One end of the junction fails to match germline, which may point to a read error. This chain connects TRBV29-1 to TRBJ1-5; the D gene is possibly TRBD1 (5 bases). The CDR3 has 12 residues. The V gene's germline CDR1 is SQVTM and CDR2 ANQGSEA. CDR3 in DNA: TGCAGTGTTGGGGCCAGGGATCAGCCCCGGCATTTT. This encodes CSVGARDQPRHF.

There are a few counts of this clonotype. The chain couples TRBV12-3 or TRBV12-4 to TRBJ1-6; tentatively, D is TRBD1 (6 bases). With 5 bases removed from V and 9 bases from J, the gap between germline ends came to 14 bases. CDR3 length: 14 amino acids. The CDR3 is CASSHRDKASPLHF. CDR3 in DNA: TGTGCCAGCAGTCACCGGGACAAGGCTTCACCCCTCCACTTT.

The CDR3 sequence is CASTRGGVYGYTF. In DNA form, the CDR3 reads TGTGCCAGTACCAGAGGAGGGGTCTATGGCTACACCTTC. The chain uses TRBV19 and TRBJ1-2; a possible D gene is TRBD1 (5 bases). The V end lost 7 bases, the J end lost 4 bases, and 13 bases lay between the germline ends. CDR3 length: 13 residues. Germline V gives CDR1 LNHDA, CDR2 SQIVND (reference sequence).

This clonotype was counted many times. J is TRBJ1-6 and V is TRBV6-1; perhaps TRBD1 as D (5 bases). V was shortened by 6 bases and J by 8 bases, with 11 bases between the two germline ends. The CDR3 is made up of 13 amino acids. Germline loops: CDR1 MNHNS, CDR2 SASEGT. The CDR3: CASSRDGYSPLHF. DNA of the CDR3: TGTGCCAGCAGCCGGGACGGTTATTCACCCCTCCACTTT.

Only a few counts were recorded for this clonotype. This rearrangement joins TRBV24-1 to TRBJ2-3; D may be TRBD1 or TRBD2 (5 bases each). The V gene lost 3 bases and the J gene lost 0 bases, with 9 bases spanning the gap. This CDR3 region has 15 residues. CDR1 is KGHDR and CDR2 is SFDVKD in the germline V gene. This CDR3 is CATSDGTVSTDTQYF. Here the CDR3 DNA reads TGTGCCACCAGTGATGGGACCGTTAGCACAGATACGCAGTATTTT.

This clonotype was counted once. The chain's CDR3 is CAIGVSGGQDEQFF. The DNA of the CDR3 is TGTGCCATCGGTGTGTCTGGGGGACAAGATGAGCAGTTCTTC. J is TRBJ2-1 and V is TRBV10-3; weak D call: TRBD1 (6 bases). V was clipped by 8 bases and J by 8 bases, with 19 bases between them. This CDR3 region has 14 residues. CDR1 ENHRY and CDR2 SYGVKD come from the germline V gene.

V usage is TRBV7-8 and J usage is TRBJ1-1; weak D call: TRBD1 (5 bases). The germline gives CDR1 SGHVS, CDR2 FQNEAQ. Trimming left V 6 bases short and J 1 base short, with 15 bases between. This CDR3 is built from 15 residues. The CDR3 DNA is TGTGCCAGCAGACGGACCAGACAGCAGAACACTGAAGCTTTCTTT. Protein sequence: CASRRTRQQNTEAFF.

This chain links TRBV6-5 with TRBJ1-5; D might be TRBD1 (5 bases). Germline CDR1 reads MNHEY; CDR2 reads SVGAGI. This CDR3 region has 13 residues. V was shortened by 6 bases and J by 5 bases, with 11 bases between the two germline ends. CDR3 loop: CASRESRDQPQHF. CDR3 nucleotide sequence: TGTGCCAGCAGAGAGAGCAGGGATCAGCCCCAGCATTTT.

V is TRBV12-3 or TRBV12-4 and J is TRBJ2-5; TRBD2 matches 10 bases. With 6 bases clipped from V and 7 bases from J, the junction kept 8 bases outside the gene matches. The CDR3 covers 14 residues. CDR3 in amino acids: CASSLAGVETTQYF. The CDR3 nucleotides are TGTGCCAGCAGCCTAGCGGGGGTGGAGACGACCCAGTACTTC.

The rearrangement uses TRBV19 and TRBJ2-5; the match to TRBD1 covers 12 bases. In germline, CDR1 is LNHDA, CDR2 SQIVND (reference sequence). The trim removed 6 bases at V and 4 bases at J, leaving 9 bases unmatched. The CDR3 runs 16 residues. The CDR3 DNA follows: TGTGCCAGTAGCGTCGGGACAGGGGGCATCGGAGAGACCCAGTACTTC. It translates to CASSVGTGGIGETQYF.

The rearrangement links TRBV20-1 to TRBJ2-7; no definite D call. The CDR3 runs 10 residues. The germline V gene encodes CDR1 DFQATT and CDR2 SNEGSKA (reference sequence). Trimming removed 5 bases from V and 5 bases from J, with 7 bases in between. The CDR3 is CSALVDEQYF. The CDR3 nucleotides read TGCAGTGCTCTTGTGGACGAGCAGTACTTC.